Shown below are 21 T cell receptor beta chains from a single sample sequenced in a study of blood T cell repertoires in COVID-19. Data came from immunoSEQ multiplex PCR; TCRdb stores just in-frame clones and leaves some out. The data show approximately 300,000 clones, with more than 75% seen just once and 2.6% held by the top ten. The sequencing sample was made of PBMCs or T cells enriched from blood (not recorded which). These receptors came from a man aged 55-75 years who had recovered from COVID-19.

The chain combines TRBV19 with TRBJ1-4; tentatively, D is TRBD1 (5 bases). Trimming removed 5 bases from V and 7 bases from J, with 14 bases in between. Germline lookup yields CDR1 LNHDA and CDR2 SQIVND (reference sequence). This CDR3 comprises 14 residues. In nucleotides, the CDR3 is TGTGCCAGTAGTTCTCTCAGGGCTGGTGAAAAACTGTTTTTT. Translated, it gives CASSSLRAGEKLFF.

This chain joins TRBV30 and TRBJ1-5, with D tentatively TRBD1 (5 bases). V was shortened by 1 base and J by 2 bases, with 15 bases between the two germline ends. This CDR3 is built from 16 residues. Germline-derived CDR1 and CDR2 are GTSNPN and SVGIG (reference sequence). The CDR3 DNA is TGTGCCTGGAGTGGCCGCCCTGTAGGGGGCAATCAGCCCCAGCATTTT. Protein product: CAWSGRPVGGNQPQHF.

The chain is built from TRBV7-2 and TRBJ1-1, with D maybe TRBD1 (5 bases). Germline CDR1 reads SGHTA; CDR2 reads FQGNSA. Deletions cut 4 bases from V and 1 base from J, with 10 bases between. The CDR3 contains 14 residues. This CDR3 reads CASSSGHWNTEAFF. In DNA form, the CDR3 reads TGTGCCAGCAGCTCAGGACATTGGAACACTGAAGCTTTCTTT.

In DNA, the CDR3 is TGTGCCAGTCGATCTGGCCAACAAGAGACCCAGTACTTC. It codes for CASRSGQQETQYF. The V gene is TRBV5-4, the J gene TRBJ2-5; D is undetermined. The CDR3 is made up of 13 amino acids. The V and J ends lost 8 bases and 2 bases respectively, with 13 bases between them. The germline V gene has CDR1 SGHNT and CDR2 YYREEE (reference sequence). Drawing the rest from reference TRBV5-4 and TRBJ2-5, the complete variable domain is ETGVTQSPTHLIKTRGQQVTLRCSSQSGHNTVSWYQQALGQGPQFIFQYYREEENGRGNFPPRFSGLQFPNYSSELNVNALELDDSALYLCASRSGQQETQYFGPGTRLLVL.

The rearrangement uses TRBV5-4 and TRBJ1-2; TRBD1 matches at 8 bases. With V trimmed by 0 bases and J by 7 bases, 5 bases remained unmatched. This CDR3 is built from 14 residues. Germline V lookup: CDR1 SGHNT, CDR2 YYREEE (reference sequence). Written as DNA, the CDR3 is TGTGCCAGCAGCTTGGGACAGGGGTTGGGTGGCTACACCTTC. It specifies CASSLGQGLGGYTF.

The V and J genes are TRBV15 and TRBJ1-3, with 7 positions matching TRBD1. Germline assignment: CDR1 LNHNV and CDR2 YYDKDF (reference sequence). The CDR3 length is 13 residues. CDR3 residues: CATGTASGNTIYF. CDR3 DNA sequence: TGTGCGACCGGGACAGCCTCTGGAAACACCATATATTTT.

CDR3 sequence reads: CASSPDRGPEAFF. CDR3 nucleotides: TGTGCCAGCAGTCCCGACAGGGGACCTGAAGCTTTCTTT. The chain combines TRBV27 with TRBJ1-1; 8 nucleotides align to TRBD1. The CDR3 is 13 amino acids. Germline CDR1 and CDR2: MNHEY and SMNVEV (reference sequence). V lost 5 bases to trimming and J lost 6 bases; unmatched junction nucleotides: 5.

V usage is TRBV5-6 and J usage is TRBJ2-1; 9 nucleotides match TRBD1. Germline CDR1 reads SGHDT; CDR2 reads YYEEEE. J lost 4 bases, V lost 1 base, and 6 bases had no gene match. The CDR3 sequence is 16 residues long. The CDR3 sequence is CASSLYGTGFYNEQFF. CDR3 nucleotides: TGTGCCAGCAGCTTGTATGGGACAGGGTTTTACAATGAGCAGTTCTTC.

The J gene is TRBJ1-1, the V gene TRBV10-3; 9 bases match TRBD1. Germline V gene sequence: CDR1 ENHRY, CDR2 SYGVKD. J gave up 1 base and V 6 bases, and 3 bases lay outside the gene matches. CDR3 length equals 14 residues. CDR3: CAIRPGQGNTEAFF. DNA for the CDR3: TGTGCCATCAGGCCGGGACAGGGGAACACTGAAGCTTTCTTT.

This chain links TRBV6-1 with TRBJ2-7; 7 bases align to TRBD2. J gave up 0 bases and V 1 base, and 6 bases lay outside the gene matches. CDR1 and CDR2 (germline): MNHNS, SASEGT. The CDR3 totals 16 residues. Here the CDR3 DNA reads TGTGCCAGCAGTGAAGGACTAGCATTCGGCTCCTACGAGCAGTACTTC. Protein: CASSEGLAFGSYEQYF.

This clone was observed once. The rearrangement links TRBV4-1 to TRBJ1-1; TRBD1 is a possible D gene (5 bases). CDR3 size: 15 residues. CDR1 is MGHRA and CDR2 is YSYEKL in the germline V gene. V gave up 1 base and J gave up 3 bases, with 12 bases separating them. The CDR3 bases are TGCGCCAGCAGCCAAGTGGGCAGGGTTGACACTGAAGCTTTCTTT. Amino acid sequence: CASSQVGRVDTEAFF.

The chain employs TRBV30 and TRBJ1-6, with D perhaps matching TRBD1 (6 bases). This CDR3 spans 14 amino acids. CDR1 is GTSNPN and CDR2 is SVGIG in the germline V gene (reference sequence). Trimming removed 2 bases from V and 5 bases from J, with 10 bases in between. DNA of the CDR3: TGTGCCTGGAGTCGGGGGGCCCATAATTCACCCCTCCACTTT. Its protein is CAWSRGAHNSPLHF.

This sequence joins TRBV6-5 and TRBJ2-4, with TRBD2 matching 8 bases. CDR1 is MNHEY and CDR2 is SVGAGI in the germline V gene. This CDR3 contains 13 residues. V shed 11 bases, J shed 1 base, and the junction held 4 bases outside the gene matches. CDR3 sequence: CASGGAAKNIQYF. The CDR3 DNA reads as TGTGCCTCGGGGGGGGCCGCCAAAAACATTCAGTACTTC.

This clone came up a few times. This chain connects TRBV7-8 to TRBJ1-1; TRBD1 is a possible D gene (5 bases). This CDR3 has 13 amino acids. Germline CDR1 SGHVS, CDR2 FQNEAQ. The V end lost 4 bases, the J end lost 3 bases, and 9 bases lay between the germline ends. The CDR3 region is CASSSRGYTEAFF. CDR3 nucleotides: TGTGCCAGCAGCTCCCGGGGGTACACTGAAGCTTTCTTT.

The genes are TRBV30 and TRBJ1-1; 7 bases line up with TRBD1. Germline CDR1 reads GTSNPN; CDR2 reads SVGIG (reference sequence). The V gene end was trimmed by 8 bases and the J gene end by 1 base; junction bases not matched to a gene: 7. The CDR3 has 13 residues. CDR3 in amino acids: CARTTGKNTEAFF. CDR3 DNA: TGTGCCCGAACGACAGGGAAGAACACTGAAGCTTTCTTT.

The chain links TRBV30 to TRBJ1-1; D ambiguous. Germline V gives CDR1 GTSNPN, CDR2 SVGIG (reference sequence). This CDR3 is 13 amino acids long. Trimming took off 2 bases at V and 0 bases at J, with 7 bases between the two ends. In nucleotides, the CDR3 is TGTGCCTGGAGTTTAGAAGTGAACACTGAAGCTTTCTTT. Its translation is CAWSLEVNTEAFF.

The chain links TRBV30 to TRBJ1-6; tentative D call: TRBD1 (5 bases). Per germline, CDR1 GTSNPN and CDR2 SVGIG (reference sequence). The V and J ends lost 0 bases and 9 bases respectively, with 9 bases between them. The CDR3 contains 13 residues. CDR3 coding DNA: TGTGCCTGGAGTGTAAGCCAGGGTTCACCCCTCCACTTT. This encodes CAWSVSQGSPLHF.

The chain couples TRBV7-2 to TRBJ2-5; the D gene is possibly TRBD1 (6 bases). Germline lookup yields CDR1 SGHTA and CDR2 FQGNSA. V was clipped by 5 bases and J by 4 bases, with 17 bases between them. The CDR3 loop spans 15 amino acids. CDR3 sequence reads: CASSPRTVIGETQYF. The CDR3 nucleotides read TGTGCCAGCAGCCCGCGGACAGTTATAGGAGAGACCCAGTACTTC.

The chain combines TRBV5-1 with TRBJ2-5, with a tentative D call TRBD2 (6 bases). The CDR3 has 15 amino acids. Germline CDR1 SGHRS, CDR2 YFSETQ. Trimming shortened V by 0 bases and J by 4 bases, and 13 bases separated the two germline ends. The CDR3 DNA sequence: TGCGCCAGCAGCTTGGAATCGGGAGCACCAGAGACCCAGTACTTC. Its protein product is CASSLESGAPETQYF. The whole variable domain, remainder taken from reference TRBV5-1 and TRBJ2-5, is KAGVTQTPRYLIKTRGQQVTLSCSPISGHRSVSWYQQTPGQGLQFLFEYFSETQRNKGNFPGRFSGRQFSNSRSEMNVSTLELGDSALYLCASSLESGAPETQYFGPGTRLLVL.

The chain is built from TRBV29-1 and TRBJ2-1, with 13 bases that match TRBD2. This CDR3 region has 18 residues. V shed 4 bases, J shed 0 bases, and the junction held 9 bases outside the gene matches. Germline V lookup: CDR1 SQVTM, CDR2 ANQGSEA. The CDR3 bases are TGCAGCGTTGGGGGACTAGCGGGGCTACGTCACTCCTACAATGAGCAGTTCTTC. This codes for CSVGGLAGLRHSYNEQFF.

A single count supports this clone. This chain uses TRBV11-3 with TRBJ2-1, with 12 nucleotides matching TRBD2. CDR3 length: 17 residues. The V segment lost 1 base and the J segment 6 bases; nucleotides outside the gene matches: 7. Germline V gene sequence: CDR1 SGHNT, CDR2 YENEEA. The CDR3 reads CASSLGGLAGQLNEQFF. DNA for the CDR3: TGTGCCAGCAGCTTAGGAGGACTAGCGGGACAACTCAATGAGCAGTTCTTC. The full variable domain, rest sourced from reference TRBV11-3 and TRBJ2-1, is EAGVVQSPRYKIIEKKQPVAFWCNPISGHNTLYWYLQNLGQGPELLIRYENEEAVDDSQLPKDRFSAERLKGVDSTLKIQPAELGDSAVYLCASSLGGLAGQLNEQFFGPGTRLTVL.